The present T cell receptor beta chain was sequenced within a study of early T cells in non-severe SARS-CoV-2 infection. Study-level background: Sequencing was performed on bulk RNA from unsorted whole blood, leaving chains unpaired.

Germline values: CDR1 SGHDT, CDR2 YYEEEE. Trimming removed 7 bases from V and 0 bases from J, with 20 bases in between. This CDR3 has 17 residues. This clonotype was counted ten times or more. Antigen unknown. Separate cDNA molecules each had unique molecular identifiers attached to them. TCRdb re-analysed the 5' RACE reads in MiXCR, keeping a single row per CDR3 protein. The sample carries some 48,000 distinct CDR3 sequences, under 7.5% recorded once. Study conclusions and caveats: Reliance on VDJdb matching favored anti-spike CD8 responses; private and CD4 specificities were missed.

The rearrangement uses TRBV5-6 and TRBJ2-4, with D perhaps being TRBD1 or TRBD2 (5 bases each). The sequencing here drew on whole blood, taken at baseline. The receptor was derived from an adult who was a healthcare worker with PCR-confirmed SARS-CoV-2 infection or an uninfected control (not recorded which). In DNA, the CDR3 is TGTGCCAGCGCACGGGGACGGACCCTCCTAGCCAAAAACATTCAGTACTTC. This gives the protein CASARGRTLLAKNIQYF.